Listed below are T cell receptor beta chains from one sample, sequenced in a study of blood T cells in healthy people across ages. TCRdb reprocessed the 5' RACE reads with MiXCR, giving one entry per CDR3 protein. The profile shows some 790,000 distinct CDR3 sequences, about 28% of them singletons. Sequenced: blood. Receptors were obtained from a woman older than 75 in good health. CDR3s include the opening cysteine and the closing phenylalanine or tryptophan. D genes are given only for firm matches. Where a row states a size, it is once, few, many or the class of an expanded clone; other rows omit it.

D,J,size,V,CDR3,DNA
TRBD1,TRBJ2-3,.,TRBV7-8,CASSLVLGTGKPDTQYF,TGTGCCAGCAGCTTAGTTCTAGGGACAGGGAAACCAGATACGCAGTATTTT
TRBD1,TRBJ1-6,few,TRBV12-3/TRBV12-4,CASSPNGQVNSPLHF,TGTGCCAGCAGCCCTAACGGACAGGTCAATTCACCCCTCCACTTT
.,TRBJ2-3,many,TRBV7-7,CASSPGLTADTQYF,TGTGCTAGCAGCCCCGGACTAACCGCAGATACGCAGTATTTT
.,TRBJ2-5,many,TRBV11-2,CASSLVLGQLSSQYF,TGTGCCAGCAGCTTAGTACTGGGACAACTATCGTCCCAGTACTTC
.,TRBJ2-1,.,TRBV18,CASSPVGTNSNEQFF,TGTGCCAGCTCACCGGTCGGGACAAATTCCAATGAGCAGTTCTTC
TRBD1,TRBJ1-6,few,TRBV20-1,CSAKTGTGTSPLHF,TGCAGTGCTAAAACCGGGACAGGGACCTCACCCCTCCACTTT
.,TRBJ1-2,many,TRBV4-2,CASSQEQNSGYTF,TGTGCCAGCAGCCAAGAGCAAAACAGTGGCTACACCTTC
.,TRBJ1-4,once,TRBV4-1,CASSQDWGSSNEKLFF,TGCGCCAGCAGCCAAGATTGGGGCAGCTCCAATGAAAAACTGTTTTTT
.,TRBJ1-1,.,TRBV10-3,CAIRMNTEAFF,TGTGCCATCAGGATGAACACTGAAGCTTTCTTT
.,TRBJ1-6,.,TRBV18,CASSPAGVKNSPLHF,TGTGCCAGCTCCCCGGCGGGGGTAAAAAATTCACCCCTCCACTTT
TRBD1,TRBJ2-5,many,TRBV4-2,CASSQYDRVVETQYF,TGTGCCAGCAGCCAGTATGACAGGGTGGTAGAGACCCAGTACTTC
.,TRBJ2-3,many,TRBV2,CASSEEVTSGDTQYF,TGTGCCAGCAGTGAGGAGGTTACCTCGGGAGATACGCAGTATTTT
.,TRBJ2-6,few,TRBV9,CASSVVVGAGANVLTF,TGTGCCAGCAGCGTGGTGGTTGGGGCCGGGGCCAACGTCCTGACTTTC
.,TRBJ2-5,few,TRBV5-1,CTSSLRQGGETQYF,TGCACCAGCAGCTTACGACAGGGAGGAGAGACCCAGTACTTC
.,TRBJ1-5,.,TRBV29-1,CSVTYSPNQPQHF,TGCAGCGTTACCTACAGTCCTAATCAGCCCCAGCATTTT
.,TRBJ2-4,many,TRBV4-1,CASSQDWGAKNIQYF,TGCGCCAGCAGCCAAGATTGGGGGGCCAAAAACATTCAGTACTTC
.,TRBJ2-3,.,TRBV24-1,CATEGTDSQYF,TGTGCCACCGAGGGAACAGATTCGCAGTATTTT
.,TRBJ1-4,.,TRBV27,CASSYHGDEELFF,TGTGCCAGCAGCTACCACGGGGATGAAGAACTGTTTTTT
.,TRBJ1-5,many,TRBV11-1,CAPEVSNQPQHF,TGTGCCCCGGAGGTCAGCAATCAGCCCCAGCATTTT
.,TRBJ1-2,few,TRBV6-1,CASSEARGTLPYGYTF,TGTGCCAGCAGTGAAGCGAGGGGGACGCTGCCCTATGGCTACACCTTC
.,TRBJ1-5,few,TRBV12-3/TRBV12-4,CASSPQIGSNQPQHF,TGTGCCAGCAGTCCCCAAATTGGGAGTAATCAGCCCCAGCATTTT
TRBD2,TRBJ2-7,.,TRBV18,CASAGDVAYEQYF,TGTGCCAGCGCGGGGGACGTAGCCTACGAGCAGTACTTC
TRBD2,TRBJ2-5,few,TRBV3-1,CASSQGRGVWNEQYF,TGTGCCAGCAGCCAGGGGCGGGGGGTTTGGAATGAGCAGTACTTC
.,TRBJ1-4,.,TRBV3-1,CASSQVQGNEKLFF,TGTGCCAGCAGCCAAGTACAGGGAAATGAAAAACTGTTTTTT
.,TRBJ2-3,.,TRBV6-5,CASSRGQGSADTQYF,TGTGCCAGCAGCCGGGGTCAGGGGAGCGCAGATACGCAGTATTTT
.,TRBJ2-5,many,TRBV7-9,CASSLTGRSGRETQYF,TGTGCCAGCAGCTTAACGGGGCGAAGTGGGCGGGAGACCCAGTACTTC
.,TRBJ2-5,.,TRBV3-1,CASTRAQETQYF,TGTGCCAGCACCAGGGCTCAAGAGACCCAGTACTTC
TRBD1,TRBJ1-4,.,TRBV5-1,CASSTRQGHEKLFF,TGCGCCAGCTCTACCCGACAGGGCCATGAAAAACTGTTTTTT
TRBD2,TRBJ2-1,many,TRBV5-6,CASSAGGAGFLNEQFF,TGTGCCAGCAGCGCCGGGGGGGCCGGTTTTCTAAATGAGCAGTTCTTC
TRBD1,TRBJ2-1,many,TRBV6-6,CASSPGTGEQFF,TGTGCCAGCAGTCCCGGGACAGGGGAGCAGTTCTTC
TRBD2,TRBJ2-3,many,TRBV7-2,CASSRASGGTTDTQYF,TGTGCCAGCAGTCGCGCTAGCGGGGGGACCACAGATACGCAGTATTTT
.,TRBJ2-3,many,TRBV20-1,CSAPTSQGTDTQYF,TGCAGTGCTCCGACTAGCCAGGGGACAGATACGCAGTATTTT
TRBD1,TRBJ1-5,.,TRBV7-2,CASSLQGQRANQPQHF,TGTGCCAGCAGCTTACAGGGACAGAGGGCGAATCAGCCCCAGCATTTT
TRBD1,TRBJ1-2,few,TRBV15,CATSSRDRAVFGYTF,TGTGCCACCAGCAGTAGGGACAGGGCCGTTTTTGGCTACACCTTC
TRBD2,TRBJ2-7,.,TRBV20-1,CSAPGLAGPTKSYEQYF,TGCAGTGCGCCAGGACTAGCGGGGCCTACCAAATCCTACGAGCAGTACTTC
.,TRBJ1-4,.,TRBV20-1,CSAGESGGRGEKLFF,TGCAGTGCCGGGGAGAGTGGGGGGCGCGGTGAAAAACTGTTTTTT